The rows below give T cell receptor beta chains drawn from one sample of a study of CD8+ T cells in alopecia areata. The assay was immunoSEQ multiplex PCR, and TCRdb's table has in-frame clones only and misses some. Of roughly 200,000 clones detected, around two fifths appear once; the ten largest clones hold over 2%. The sample consisted of CD4+ T cells sorted from blood, taken at roughly week 36, from a patient treated with tofacitinib. These receptors all come from a human donor with alopecia areata. CDR3s include the opening cysteine and the closing phenylalanine or tryptophan. A D gene is named only where the DNA matches it firmly. The size of a clone is reported for some rows only, either as once, few or many, or as a class for expanded clones.

D: NA; V: TRBV27; J: TRBJ2-2; size: NA; DNA: TGTGCCAGCAGCCCACAGGGTTTTACCGGGGAGCTGTTTTTT; CDR3: CASSPQGFTGELFF
D: NA; V: TRBV11-2; J: TRBJ1-4; size: few; DNA: TGTGCCAGCAGCTTACAAGGACGGGGATACGAAAAACTGTTTTTT; CDR3: CASSLQGRGYEKLFF
D: TRBD2; V: TRBV4-1; J: TRBJ2-7; size: NA; DNA: TGCGCCAGCAGCCAAGATAAGGGCCTAGCGGGAGTTCTCTACGAGCAGTACTTC; CDR3: CASSQDKGLAGVLYEQYF
D: NA; V: TRBV7-2; J: TRBJ2-6; size: medium-sized; DNA: TGTGCCAGCAGCTTGAGAACAGTCTCTGGGGCCAACGTCCTGACTTTC; CDR3: CASSLRTVSGANVLTF
D: NA; V: TRBV29-1; J: TRBJ2-3; size: NA; DNA: TGCAGCGTCACAGGAGGTCGATCTAGCACAGATACGCAGTATTTT; CDR3: CSVTGGRSSTDTQYF
D: NA; V: TRBV18; J: TRBJ2-3; size: few; DNA: TGTGCCAGCTCACCAGCAAGCAGAACAGATACGCAGTATTTT; CDR3: CASSPASRTDTQYF
D: NA; V: TRBV2; J: TRBJ1-2; size: NA; DNA: TGTGCCAGCAGTGTAGAGGGAAACTATGGCTACACCTTC; CDR3: CASSVEGNYGYTF
D: TRBD1; V: TRBV9; J: TRBJ1-4; size: NA; DNA: TGTGCCAGCAGCGTTTCTACCCCAGGACAGGCAACTAATGAAAAACTGTTTTTT; CDR3: CASSVSTPGQATNEKLFF
D: TRBD1; V: TRBV2; J: TRBJ1-1; size: few; DNA: TGTGCCAGCAGGAAAGGGGCACAGGGGTACACTGAAGCTTTCTTT; CDR3: CASRKGAQGYTEAFF
D: NA; V: TRBV11-1; J: TRBJ2-3; size: NA; DNA: TGTGCCAGCAGCGCGTGGGTGGGCACAGATACGCAGTATTTT; CDR3: CASSAWVGTDTQYF
D: NA; V: TRBV6-1; J: TRBJ2-5; size: NA; DNA: TGTGCCAGCAGTTCGTCGGGAGAGACCCAGTACTTC; CDR3: CASSSSGETQYF
D: TRBD1; V: TRBV19; J: TRBJ2-7; size: NA; DNA: TGTGCCAGTAACCTGAGGACAGGAAAGGACGAGCAGTACTTC; CDR3: CASNLRTGKDEQYF
D: TRBD1; V: TRBV29-1; J: TRBJ2-7; size: few; DNA: TGCAGCGTTGTAGGGGGCCGGAGCTCCTACGAGCAGTACTTC; CDR3: CSVVGGRSSYEQYF
D: NA; V: TRBV2; J: TRBJ2-3; size: NA; DNA: TGTGCCAGCAGTGCCGACAGAGGCACAGATACGCAGTATTTT; CDR3: CASSADRGTDTQYF
D: NA; V: TRBV30; J: TRBJ2-5; size: NA; DNA: TGTGCCTGGGGAGAGATCGCCCAGTACTTC; CDR3: CAWGEIAQYF
D: TRBD1; V: TRBV4-3; J: TRBJ2-1; size: NA; DNA: TGCGCCAGCAGCCCTTCCCCCGACAGGGGCAATGAGCAGTTCTTC; CDR3: CASSPSPDRGNEQFF
D: NA; V: TRBV6-5; J: TRBJ1-2; size: few; DNA: TGTGCCAGCAGTTACCGAGAAGGGGTTTATGGCTACACCTTC; CDR3: CASSYREGVYGYTF
D: TRBD1; V: TRBV25-1; J: TRBJ2-7; size: few; DNA: TGTGCCAGCAGTGATGTCGGACAGGGGGCTCGGGAGCAGTACTTC; CDR3: CASSDVGQGAREQYF
D: NA; V: TRBV10-3; J: TRBJ1-5; size: few; DNA: TGTGCCATTCCGGACGACCGGGGTCAGCCCCAGCATTTT; CDR3: CAIPDDRGQPQHF
D: TRBD2; V: TRBV19; J: TRBJ2-3; size: few; DNA: TGTGCCAGTAGTATAACGCTCGGGAGGGCGGATACGCAGTATTTT; CDR3: CASSITLGRADTQYF
D: TRBD2; V: TRBV18; J: TRBJ2-5; size: NA; DNA: TGTGCCAGCTCACCTCCGCGGGAGGGCCCTCTGAAGGAGACCCAGTACTTC; CDR3: CASSPPREGPLKETQYF
D: NA; V: TRBV29-1; J: TRBJ2-7; size: NA; DNA: TGCAGTGCTGGGGGGCCCTACGAGCAGTACTTC; CDR3: CSAGGPYEQYF
D: NA; V: TRBV5-1; J: TRBJ2-7; size: NA; DNA: TGCGCCAGCAGCTTGGGTCATTCCTACGAGCAGTACTTC; CDR3: CASSLGHSYEQYF
D: TRBD1; V: TRBV5-1; J: TRBJ1-1; size: NA; DNA: TGCGCCAGCAGTAACAGGGGCGGGAGCACTGAAGCTTTCTTT; CDR3: CASSNRGGSTEAFF
D: NA; V: TRBV2; J: TRBJ2-7; size: NA; DNA: TGTGCCAGCAGTCAAGGGGGTAGGCAGTACTTC; CDR3: CASSQGGRQYF
D: NA; V: TRBV7-2; J: TRBJ2-1; size: NA; DNA: TGTGCCAGCAGCTTAGTTTTAAGGCGGGACGTCTTGGGTGAGCAGTTCTTC; CDR3: CASSLVLRRDVLGEQFF
D: TRBD1; V: TRBV6-5; J: TRBJ2-4; size: NA; DNA: TGTGCCAGCAGTCGGGGACAGAAAGCCAAAAACATTCAGTACTTC; CDR3: CASSRGQKAKNIQYF
D: TRBD2; V: TRBV27; J: TRBJ2-7; size: once; DNA: TGTGCCAGCAGTTTAAGGGCCTTAGCGGGAGGGCCCGAGCAGTACTTC; CDR3: CASSLRALAGGPEQYF
D: TRBD1; V: TRBV7-9; J: TRBJ1-3; size: few; DNA: TGTGCCAGCAGCTACTCGACAGGGCCTGGAAACACCATATATTTT; CDR3: CASSYSTGPGNTIYF